This T cell receptor beta chain was obtained from a study of siplizumab effects on memory and regulatory T cells. Study findings and constraints: Phenotypic classification as naive or memory proved unattainable for roughly 75-95% of proliferating CD4+ or CD8+ clones. The study found naive T cells seemingly more diverse than memory cells and seemingly major alloresponse contributors.

A note on this clone: Its antigen remains unknown.

Per sample, the assay covered 80,000 to 100,000 TCR templates. Sequenced by immunoSEQ multiplex PCR; TCRdb stores in-frame clones only, minus some. Of more than 75,000 clones listed, 93% are singletons. Per the germline V gene, CDR1 is SGHRS and CDR2 is YFSETQ. CDR3 length equals 14 residues. Trimming removed 0 bases from V and 5 bases from J, with 12 bases in between. Sequences were obtained from CD8+ T cells sorted from blood. The source is a human donor in good health. The chain carries TRBV5-1 and TRBJ2-7; the D gene is possibly TRBD2 (6 bases). This CDR3 is CASSLGDPGDEQYF. The CDR3 nucleotides are TGCGCCAGCAGCTTGGGGGACCCGGGGGACGAGCAGTACTTC.